This note documents a single T cell receptor (beta chain) sequence. Its specificity is unknown. From the PCR reads, TCRdb re-called clones with MiXCR. This sample has 11,000 or so clones, with less than 50% found just once. Thyroid surgery was performed in patients who had received no treatment beforehand. This CDR3 is 16 amino acids long. Germline CDR1 DFQATT, CDR2 SNEGSKA (reference sequence). V trimming: 1 base; J trimming: 4 bases; junction bases outside the gene matches: 12. These data originate in a study of metastatic and nonmetastatic thyroid tumors. Study-level results: Reportedly, malignant thyroid tumors had significantly higher TCR beta diversity than benign nodules, in blood and tumor.

The TCR was taken from a female donor with papillary thyroid cancer or a benign thyroid nodule (not recorded which). Some clones in this sample may be carry-over from other donors' samples. The sample consisted of tumor tissue. The V gene is TRBV20-1, the J gene TRBJ2-7; 8 bases are a match to TRBD2. The CDR3 nucleotides read TGCAGTGCTAGAGGCCAGGGACTAGTAGCGGAATACGAGCAGTACTTC. Translated, it gives CSARGQGLVAEYEQYF.